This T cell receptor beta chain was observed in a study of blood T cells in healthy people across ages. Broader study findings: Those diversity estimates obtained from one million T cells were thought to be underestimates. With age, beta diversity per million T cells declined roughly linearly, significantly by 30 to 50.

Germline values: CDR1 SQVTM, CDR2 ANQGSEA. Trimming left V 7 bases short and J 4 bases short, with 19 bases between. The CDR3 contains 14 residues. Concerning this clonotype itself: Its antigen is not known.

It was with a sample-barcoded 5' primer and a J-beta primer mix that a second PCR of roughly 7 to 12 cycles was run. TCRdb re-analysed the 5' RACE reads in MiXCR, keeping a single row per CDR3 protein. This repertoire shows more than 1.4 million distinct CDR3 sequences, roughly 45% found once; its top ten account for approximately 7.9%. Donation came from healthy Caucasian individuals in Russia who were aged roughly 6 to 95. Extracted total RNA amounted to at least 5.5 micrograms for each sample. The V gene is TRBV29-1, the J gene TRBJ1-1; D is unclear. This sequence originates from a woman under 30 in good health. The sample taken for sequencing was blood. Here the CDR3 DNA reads TGCAGCGCCCTGGGAGGAAGAGGATCCACTGAAGCTTTCTTT. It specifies CSALGGRGSTEAFF.